This TCR beta chain was profiled in a study of cytomegalovirus exposure and HLA in healthy donors. Study-level findings and limits: The authors confirmed in vitro that a few CMV-associated chains were specific for CMV antigens. Generally TCR sequences proved uncommon, though certain public TCRs appeared in numerous donors.

The donors belonged to the approximately 120-subject validation cohort, separate from the roughly 650-subject first cohort. Germline V gene lookup returns CDR1 SGHNT and CDR2 YYREEE (reference sequence). Trimming left V 5 bases short and J 4 bases short, with 12 bases between. The CDR3 has 13 amino acids. Concerning this clone itself: Its antigen is still unknown.

Only in-frame clones appear in the TCRdb table, and some are missing; sequencing was by immunoSEQ multiplex PCR. The sample contains some 77,000 clones, about 94% of which appear only once. The sequencing sample was made of PBMCs. The rearrangement joins TRBV5-4 to TRBJ1-1; the D gene is possibly TRBD1 (5 bases). The source is a young man in good health and CMV-seropositive. The CDR3 reads CASSSGIRTEAFF. The CDR3, as DNA: TGTGCCAGCAGTTCAGGGATCCGCACTGAAGCTTTCTTT. The whole variable domain, remainder taken from reference TRBV5-4 and TRBJ1-1, is ETGVTQSPTHLIKTRGQQVTLRCSSQSGHNTVSWYQQALGQGPQFIFQYYREEENGRGNFPPRFSGLQFPNYSSELNVNALELDDSALYLCASSSGIRTEAFFGQGTRLTVV.